This T cell receptor beta chain is drawn from a study of Ad26.COV2.S vaccination and SARS-CoV-2 variants. Across the whole study: The trial was COV1001 and the donor's arm was Ad26.COV2.S. General study results and limits: Vaccine recipients surpassed placebo recipients in spike-specific TCR breadth. Whether participants received vaccine or placebo, their non-spike TCR breadth was similar.

Treatment: roughly 18 received Ad26.COV2.S at low or high dose, single or two shots; 5 received placebo; per-sample allocation not given. On day 63 after the first injection, vaccine and placebo recipients gave samples. The donor's status was that of an adult aged 18-55 years in Boston. Sequencing was performed with immunoSEQ multiplex PCR; in TCRdb, only in-frame clones are kept and a portion is missing. Of about 480,000 clones in the sample, 87% are singletons; the top ten hold more than 10%. The CDR3 has 13 residues. Germline V gives CDR1 GTSNPN, CDR2 SVGIG (reference sequence). Trimming took 1 base from V and 5 from J, leaving 11 bases between them. As regards this clone: Its cognate antigen is unknown.

This chain connects TRBV30 to TRBJ1-1; D ambiguous. The TCR originated in a person aged 18-60 years who received the Ad26.COV2.S COVID-19 vaccine or a placebo. The sample in question was peripheral blood, obtained in a trial of Ad26.COV2.S vaccine versus placebo. CDR3 residues: CAWSGALWTEAFF. The CDR3 region has the DNA TGTGCCTGGAGTGGGGCTCTGTGGACTGAAGCTTTCTTT.